These T cell receptor beta chains were read from a single sample in a study of blood T cell repertoires in COVID-19. The table came from immunoSEQ multiplex PCR; TCRdb's copy has only in-frame clones and leaves some out. The sample holds some 180,000 clones, around 84% seen once. Input material: peripheral blood. Receptor source: a human donor in a cohort sampled during active COVID-19. The CDR3 runs from the conserved cysteine through the conserved F or W. Fields, in order: clone size, D gene, J gene, V gene, CDR3 protein, CDR3 DNA. D genes are given only for firm matches. The size of a clone is reported for some rows only, either as once, few or many, or as a class for expanded clones.

abundance: many; d_gene: NA; j_gene: TRBJ2-7; v_gene: TRBV28; CDR3aa: CASILSAYPYEQYF; CDR3nt: TGTGCCAGCATTCTTAGCGCCTATCCCTACGAGCAGTACTTC
abundance: many; d_gene: TRBD2; j_gene: TRBJ2-7; v_gene: TRBV29-1; CDR3aa: CSVDQAGGHEQYF; CDR3nt: TGCAGCGTTGATCAAGCGGGAGGACACGAGCAGTACTTC
abundance: NA; d_gene: NA; j_gene: TRBJ2-4; v_gene: TRBV19; CDR3aa: CASSIGGGKNIQYF; CDR3nt: TGTGCCAGTAGTATAGGGGGAGGCAAAAACATTCAGTACTTC
abundance: NA; d_gene: TRBD1; j_gene: TRBJ1-5; v_gene: TRBV4-2; CDR3aa: CASRGLGQGILKSQPQHF; CDR3nt: TGTGCCAGCAGAGGGCTGGGACAGGGAATTCTGAAGAGTCAGCCCCAGCATTTT
abundance: NA; d_gene: TRBD2; j_gene: TRBJ2-1; v_gene: TRBV24-1; CDR3aa: CATSDRLAGGGEQFF; CDR3nt: TGTGCCACCAGTGACAGACTAGCGGGAGGGGGGGAGCAGTTCTTC
abundance: NA; d_gene: TRBD1; j_gene: TRBJ2-7; v_gene: TRBV28; CDR3aa: CASRDPGRQGAHEQYF; CDR3nt: TGTGCCAGCAGAGATCCCGGGAGACAGGGGGCCCACGAGCAGTACTTC
abundance: once; d_gene: TRBD1; j_gene: TRBJ2-7; v_gene: TRBV7-2; CDR3aa: CASTRSGGLSYEQYF; CDR3nt: TGTGCCAGCACCCGTTCAGGGGGCCTATCCTACGAGCAGTACTTC
abundance: NA; d_gene: NA; j_gene: TRBJ2-7; v_gene: TRBV12-3/TRBV12-4; CDR3aa: CASSLSRYEQYF; CDR3nt: TGTGCCAGCAGTTTGAGCCGCTACGAGCAGTACTTC
abundance: NA; d_gene: TRBD2; j_gene: TRBJ2-7; v_gene: TRBV10-2; CDR3aa: CASTETLAGVGEQYF; CDR3nt: TGCGCCAGCACCGAAACACTAGCGGGAGTAGGCGAGCAGTACTTC
abundance: NA; d_gene: NA; j_gene: TRBJ2-1; v_gene: TRBV5-6; CDR3aa: CASSLWTGLGGRFF; CDR3nt: TGTGCCAGCAGCTTGTGGACAGGGCTGGGGGGGCGGTTCTTC
abundance: NA; d_gene: TRBD1; j_gene: TRBJ1-5; v_gene: TRBV5-1; CDR3aa: CASSPGQGNQPQHF; CDR3nt: TGCGCCAGCAGCCCCGGACAGGGTAATCAGCCCCAGCATTTT
abundance: NA; d_gene: NA; j_gene: TRBJ2-2; v_gene: TRBV27; CDR3aa: CASSPQGTGELFF; CDR3nt: TGTGCCAGCAGTCCCCAGGGCACCGGGGAGCTGTTTTTT
abundance: NA; d_gene: TRBD1; j_gene: TRBJ1-4; v_gene: TRBV5-1; CDR3aa: CASSLDGQANEKLFF; CDR3nt: TGCGCCAGCAGTTTAGACGGACAGGCAAATGAAAAACTGTTTTTT
abundance: NA; d_gene: NA; j_gene: TRBJ2-7; v_gene: TRBV27; CDR3aa: CASSIRDTFGLEQYF; CDR3nt: TGTGCCAGCAGTATCCGGGACACCTTCGGGCTCGAGCAGTACTTC
abundance: NA; d_gene: TRBD2; j_gene: TRBJ2-3; v_gene: TRBV24-1; CDR3aa: CATSLPGAGTTDTQYF; CDR3nt: TGTGCCACCAGTCTGCCGGGAGCGGGAACGACAGATACGCAGTATTTT
abundance: NA; d_gene: NA; j_gene: TRBJ1-2; v_gene: TRBV19; CDR3aa: CASSIRTVDGYTF; CDR3nt: TGTGCCAGTAGTATAAGGACAGTGGATGGCTACACCTTC
abundance: NA; d_gene: NA; j_gene: TRBJ2-2; v_gene: TRBV21-1; CDR3aa: CASSLAGLYTGELFF; CDR3nt: TGTGCCAGCAGCTTGGCGGGCCTTTACACCGGGGAGCTGTTTTTT